One and the same sample provided the 27 T cell receptor beta chains below, sequenced in a study of cytotoxic CD8 clonotypes in ibrutinib-treated CLL. Produced via immunoSEQ multiplex PCR; TCRdb's table is partial and in-frame only. The data show approximately 13,000 clones, around 70% seen once. The sequencing here drew on PBMCs, taken before ibrutinib treatment. The source is a human donor with chronic lymphocytic leukemia.

The rearrangement joins TRBV9 to TRBJ2-3; D call uncertain. The CDR3 totals 14 residues. Germline V lookup: CDR1 SGDLS, CDR2 YYNGEE. V was shortened by 2 bases and J by 6 bases, with 13 bases between the two germline ends. The CDR3 region is CASSVRQRWDTQYF. CDR3 bases: TGTGCCAGCAGCGTTCGGCAAAGGTGGGATACGCAGTATTTT.

The chain couples TRBV7-6 to TRBJ1-2; D perhaps matches TRBD1 (6 bases). The CDR3 is made up of 14 amino acids. In germline, CDR1 is SGHVS, CDR2 FNYEAQ. V lost 7 bases and J lost 6, with 18 bases in between. The CDR3 DNA is TGTGCCAGCACCCCAGGGGAGGGGGTGAATGGCTACACCTTC. This codes for CASTPGEGVNGYTF.

This sequence joins TRBV27 and TRBJ1-1; the D is unclear. CDR1 is MNHEY, CDR2 SMNVEV, per germline (reference sequence). The CDR3 spans 14 residues. V was pared by 8 bases and J by 0 bases, with 13 bases between. The CDR3 DNA sequence: TGTGCCAGCCAAGACCCGGGGATGAACACTGAAGCTTTCTTT. It translates to CASQDPGMNTEAFF.

In its sample, this clone was seen once. V is TRBV18 and J is TRBJ2-7; weak D call: TRBD1 (5 bases). Trimming cost V 3 bases and J 3 bases, with 12 bases left between them. Germline-derived CDR1 and CDR2 are KGHSH and LQKENI. The CDR3 is made up of 14 amino acids. CDR3: CASSPETGNYEQYF. As DNA, the CDR3 is TGTGCCAGCTCACCGGAAACAGGCAACTACGAGCAGTACTTC.

This clone was observed a single time. The chain is built from TRBV30 and TRBJ1-3; D perhaps matches TRBD1 (6 bases). Germline CDR1 and CDR2: GTSNPN and SVGIG (reference sequence). Trimming took 5 bases from V and 10 from J, leaving 15 bases between them. CDR3 size: 12 residues. CDR3: CAWGGSGMTIYF. CDR3 in DNA: TGTGCCTGGGGGGGCAGCGGAATGACCATATATTTT.

The chain carries TRBV19 and TRBJ2-1; 11 bases agree with TRBD2. J gave up 7 bases and V 6 bases, and 14 bases lay outside the gene matches. CDR1 LNHDA and CDR2 SQIVND come from the germline V gene (reference sequence). CDR3 size: 17 residues. The CDR3 here is CASRQVPGLADHNEQFF. Here the CDR3 DNA reads TGTGCCAGTAGACAAGTCCCGGGACTAGCGGACCATAATGAGCAGTTCTTC.

The chain combines TRBV7-9 with TRBJ2-5; D ambiguous. Germline values: CDR1 SEHNR, CDR2 FQNEAQ (reference sequence). This CDR3 spans 12 amino acids. V dropped 5 bases and J dropped 5 bases, with 9 bases sitting between them. CDR3 nucleotides: TGTGCCAGCAGCCCCTCCCCGGAGACCCAGTACTTC. The encoded protein is CASSPSPETQYF.

The rearrangement uses TRBV7-6 and TRBJ2-3; the match to TRBD2 covers 7 bases. Trimming cost V 5 bases and J 6 bases; bases outside gene matches: 11. Germline CDR1 reads SGHVS; CDR2 reads FNYEAQ. This CDR3 comprises 15 residues. Here the CDR3 DNA reads TGTGCCAGCAGCCAGCCCGGACTAGGAGGGGATACGCAGTATTTT. This gives the protein CASSQPGLGGDTQYF.

The chain uses TRBV9 and TRBJ2-7; 8 bases fit TRBD2. The length of the CDR3 is 16 residues. V trimming: 0 bases; J trimming: 3 bases; junction bases outside the gene matches: 8. Per the germline V gene, CDR1 is SGDLS and CDR2 is YYNGEE. CDR3 nucleotide sequence: TGTGCCAGCAGCGTAGGCCTCCGGGAGGGGGACTACGAGCAGTACTTC. Encoded protein: CASSVGLREGDYEQYF. Full variable domain (missing parts from reference TRBV9 and TRBJ2-7): DSGVTQTPKHLITATGQRVTLRCSPRSGDLSVYWYQQSLDQGLQFLIQYYNGEERAKGNILERFSAQQFPDLHSELNLSSLELGDSALYFCASSVGLREGDYEQYFGPGTRLTVT.

The chain uses TRBV10-3 and TRBJ1-1; D remains unclear. The CDR3 runs to 13 residues. Germline loops: CDR1 ENHRY, CDR2 SYGVKD. V lost 4 bases and J lost 1, with 7 bases in between. CDR3 amino acids: CAISVAGNTEAFF. The CDR3 region has the DNA TGTGCCATCAGTGTTGCAGGGAACACTGAAGCTTTCTTT.

The rearrangement uses TRBV25-1 and TRBJ2-7; D is uncertain. Germline V gives CDR1 MGHDK, CDR2 SYGVNS. This CDR3 is built from 13 residues. Trimming took 4 bases from V and 2 from J, leaving 9 bases between them. The CDR3 DNA sequence: TGTGCCAGCAGTGGGGATGGGGCCTACGAGCAGTACTTC. It specifies CASSGDGAYEQYF.

CDR3 DNA sequence: TGTGCCAGCATCCCCGGGGCCACCACAGATACGCAGTATTTT. Protein: CASIPGATTDTQYF. This chain connects TRBV5-6 to TRBJ2-3; D could derive from TRBD1 or TRBD2 (5 bases each). CDR1 and CDR2 (germline): SGHDT, YYEEEE. This CDR3 is 14 amino acids long. Deletions cut 6 bases from V and 2 bases from J, with 13 bases between. The whole variable domain, remainder taken from reference TRBV5-6 and TRBJ2-3, is DAGVTQSPTHLIKTRGQQVTLRCSPKSGHDTVSWYQQALGQGPQFIFQYYEEEERQRGNFPDRFSGHQFPNYSSELNVNALLLGDSALYLCASIPGATTDTQYFGPGTRLTVL.

This chain uses TRBV28 with TRBJ2-7, with 9 bases identical to TRBD1. V trimming: 2 bases; J trimming: 0 bases; junction bases outside the gene matches: 14. The CDR3 covers 19 residues. Looked up from germline, CDR1 is MDHEN and CDR2 is SYDVKM. Here the CDR3 DNA reads TGTGCCAGCAGTTTACCCCCCTGGCCCGGACAGGGGAGCTCCTACGAGCAGTACTTC. Protein sequence: CASSLPPWPGQGSSYEQYF.

The chain employs TRBV18 and TRBJ2-3; 10 bases map to TRBD1. The CDR3 extends over 18 amino acids. CDR1 and CDR2 (germline): KGHSH, LQKENI. With 4 bases clipped from V and 6 bases from J, the junction kept 16 bases outside the gene matches. The CDR3 nucleotides read TGTGCCAGCTCACTTGTCCCGGGACAGGGGACCGCAGGGGATACGCAGTATTTT. Translated: CASSLVPGQGTAGDTQYF. The full variable domain, rest sourced from reference TRBV18 and TRBJ2-3, is NAGVMQNPRHLVRRRGQEARLRCSPMKGHSHVYWYRQLPEEGLKFMVYLQKENIIDESGMPKERFSAEFPKEGPSILRIQQVVRGDSAAYFCASSLVPGQGTAGDTQYFGPGTRLTVL.

The genes are TRBV5-1 and TRBJ1-2; maybe TRBD1 (5 bases). This CDR3 is 13 amino acids long. Trimming removed 2 bases at V and 4 bases at J, with 9 bases between. From germline, CDR1 is SGHRS and CDR2 YFSETQ. The CDR3 region has the DNA TGCGCCAGCAGCTTTGGGGCGGGCTATGGCTACACCTTC. It translates to CASSFGAGYGYTF.

CDR3 nucleotide sequence: TGTGCCAGCAGCCCCCAGACAGGACCCCAAGAGACCCAGTACTTC. It yields the protein CASSPQTGPQETQYF. The chain uses TRBV7-3 and TRBJ2-5; D might be TRBD1 (6 bases). CDR1 and CDR2 (germline): SGHTA, FQGTGA. Trimming stripped 5 bases from V and 1 base from J, with 14 bases between. This CDR3 spans 15 amino acids.

This CDR3 reads CASSLGGVRVHEQYF. The DNA of the CDR3 is TGTGCCAGCAGCTTAGGGGGTGTCAGGGTCCACGAGCAGTACTTC. This rearrangement joins TRBV7-9 to TRBJ2-7; a weak D match, TRBD1 (5 bases). The length of the CDR3 is 15 residues. Germline V lookup: CDR1 SEHNR, CDR2 FQNEAQ (reference sequence). Trimming left V 1 base short and J 5 bases short, with 15 bases between.

This clone was counted once. The chain is built from TRBV19 and TRBJ1-1; 9 bases match TRBD1. There are 15 residues in the CDR3. The junction had 16 bases not matched to a gene; V was cut back by 7 bases and J by 10 bases. Germline CDR1 is LNHDA and CDR2 is SQIVND (reference sequence). The CDR3 DNA follows: TGTGCCAGTACCCCCGCCCCCGGGACAGGGCACCCAGCTTTCTTT. Protein: CASTPAPGTGHPAFF.

This chain links TRBV4-2 with TRBJ1-5; D is ambiguous. CDR3 size: 14 residues. The germline V and J ends were trimmed by 1 base and 3 bases, with 7 bases remaining between them. Germline loops: CDR1 LGHNA, CDR2 YNFKEQ. The CDR3 coding sequence is TGTGCCAGCAGCCAAGTACAGCTCAATCAGCCCCAGCATTTT. It codes for CASSQVQLNQPQHF.

About this clone itself: This CDR3 fails to terminate in the conserved phenylalanine or tryptophan, so it likely reflects a read error. The limits of the CDR3 on the DNA are not certain, so only TCRdb's listed CDR3 is given. The chain carries TRBV5-6 and TRBJ2-4; no check of the table's D call, TRBD1, against the DNA was made. Germline V gene data show CDR1 as SGHDT and CDR2 as YYEEEE. A total of 15 residues make up the CDR3, ends included. CDR3 region: CASSPRRTGRGWVGV.

This clone was seen a handful of times. This chain uses TRBV7-9 with TRBJ1-1; D unresolved. Germline values: CDR1 SEHNR, CDR2 FQNEAQ (reference sequence). V gave up 5 bases and J gave up 8 bases, with 15 bases separating them. The CDR3 length is 13 residues. The CDR3 DNA is TGTGCCAGCAGCCCCCGGGGAGGGCTAGAAGCTTTCTTT. Translation: CASSPRGGLEAFF.

The chain joins TRBV6-1 to TRBJ2-5; 7 nucleotides agree with TRBD2. This CDR3 is 19 amino acids long. Germline V CDR1 and CDR2: MNHNS, SASEGT. The trim removed 1 base at V and 5 bases at J, leaving 19 bases unmatched. CDR3 DNA sequence: TGTGCCAGCAGTGAAGAATTAGCCGGTGTGGCGGGAGTGGATGAGACCCAGTACTTC. As protein: CASSEELAGVAGVDETQYF.

The chain uses TRBV7-3 and TRBJ2-1; 8 nucleotides line up with TRBD2. The CDR3 totals 14 residues. Germline assignment: CDR1 SGHTA and CDR2 FQGTGA. The ends lost 5 bases at V and 5 bases at J; junction bases unmatched: 5. In nucleotides, the CDR3 is TGTGCCAGCAGCCCACTAGCGGCGCACAATGAGCAGTTCTTC. This gives the protein CASSPLAAHNEQFF.

The chain combines TRBV7-6 with TRBJ2-5; tentative D call: TRBD2 (7 bases). V dropped 5 bases and J dropped 5 bases, with 24 bases sitting between them. The CDR3 totals 17 residues. The germline CDR1 and CDR2 sequences are SGHVS and FNYEAQ. The CDR3 spells CASSPAGAGAPGETQYF. Here the CDR3 DNA reads TGTGCCAGCAGCCCCGCCGGTGCGGGGGCCCCCGGGGAGACCCAGTACTTC.

The chain recombines TRBV15 with TRBJ2-3; D may be TRBD2 (5 bases). V was trimmed by 0 bases and J by 5 bases, leaving 12 bases between them. The germline gives CDR1 LNHNV, CDR2 YYDKDF (reference sequence). This CDR3 is built from 15 residues. The CDR3 DNA follows: TGTGCCACCAGCAGAGATGGGAGAGAAGGAGATACGCAGTATTTT. Amino acid sequence: CATSRDGREGDTQYF. The full variable domain, in which reference TRBV15 and TRBJ2-3 provide the parts outside the CDR3, is DAMVIQNPRYQVTQFGKPVTLSCSQTLNHNVMYWYQQKSSQAPKLLFHYYDKDFNNEADTPDNFQSRRPNTSFCFLDIRSPGLGDTAMYLCATSRDGREGDTQYFGPGTRLTVL.

This chain uses TRBV7-2 with TRBJ2-3, with 8 bases that match TRBD2. V lost 5 bases and J lost 3; bases outside the gene matches: 7. Per germline, CDR1 SGHTA and CDR2 FQGNSA. The CDR3 length is 15 residues. Here the CDR3 reads CASSRGGRGTDTQYF. The CDR3 coding sequence is TGTGCCAGCAGCCGGGGGGGCAGGGGTACAGATACGCAGTATTTT.

V and J are TRBV7-8 and TRBJ2-5; no firm D call. Trimming left V 3 bases short and J 4 bases short, with 9 bases between. Germline values: CDR1 SGHVS, CDR2 FQNEAQ. CDR3 size: 13 residues. CDR3 sequence: CASSLAGRETQYF. In nucleotides, the CDR3 is TGTGCCAGCAGCTTGGCCGGCCGAGAGACCCAGTACTTC.